The clone carrying this T cell receptor (beta chain) occurred once. CDR3 length equals 15 residues. Looked up from germline, CDR1 is MDHEN and CDR2 is SYDVKM. The V gene lost 1 base and the J gene lost 0 bases, with 7 bases spanning the gap. The sample is drawn from a study of blood T cell repertoires in COVID-19. Assay used: immunoSEQ multiplex PCR; TCRdb lists only in-frame clones, some missing. The sample gives 260,000 or so clones, roughly four fifths of which show up once; about 4.4% is in the top ten. Sequencing was performed on peripheral blood. The TCR was taken from a woman aged 70-85 years with acute or convalescent COVID-19. This chain links TRBV28 with TRBJ1-3; possibly TRBD1 for D (5 bases). CDR3 region: CASSLSQASGNTIYF. The CDR3 region has the DNA TGTGCCAGCAGTTTATCACAGGCCTCTGGAAACACCATATATTTT.